This TCR beta chain was recorded in a study of OX40 agonist ivuxolimab in advanced cancers. Study summary: The study treated patients with ivuxolimab, an agonistic anti-OX40 (CD134) antibody.

Blood got drawn at baseline, again on cycle 4 day 1, and then on cycle 7 day 1. Assay used: immunoSEQ multiplex PCR; TCRdb lists only in-frame clones, some missing. The sample has some 75,000 clones; about 88% are singletons. The V segment lost 4 bases and the J segment 8 bases; nucleotides outside the gene matches: 6. Germline V lookup: CDR1 SGHRS, CDR2 YFSETQ. This CDR3 is 14 amino acids long. The sample in question was CD4+ or CD8+ T cells sorted from blood, obtained in a trial of the OX40 agonist ivuxolimab. V usage is TRBV5-1 and J usage is TRBJ2-5, with 12 bases lining up with TRBD2. The receptor was derived from an adult with an advanced solid tumor such as melanoma, head and neck, liver or kidney cancer. The CDR3 loop is CASSQTSGSLTQYF. CDR3 sequence (DNA): TGCGCCAGCAGCCAGACTAGCGGGAGTTTAACCCAGTACTTC.